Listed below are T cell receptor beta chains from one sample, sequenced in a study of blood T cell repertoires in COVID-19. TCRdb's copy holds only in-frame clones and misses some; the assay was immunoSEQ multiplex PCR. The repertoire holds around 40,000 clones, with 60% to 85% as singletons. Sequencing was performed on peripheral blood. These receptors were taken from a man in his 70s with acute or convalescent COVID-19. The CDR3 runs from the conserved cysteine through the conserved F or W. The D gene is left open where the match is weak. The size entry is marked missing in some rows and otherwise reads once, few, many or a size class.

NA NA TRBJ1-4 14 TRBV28 CASNDGGSNEKLFF TGTGCCAGCAACGACGGGGGGTCTAATGAAAAACTGTTTTTT
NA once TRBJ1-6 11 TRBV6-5 CASSPGVTLHF TGTGCCAGCAGTCCCGGAGTGACCCTCCACTTT
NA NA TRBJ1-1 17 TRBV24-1 CATSDSSRGELNTEAFF TGTGCCACCAGTGATTCCTCGCGGGGGGAGCTGAACACTGAAGCTTTCTTT
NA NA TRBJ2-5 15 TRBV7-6 CASSLGGGSTETQYF TGTGCCAGCAGCTTAGGCGGTGGGAGTACAGAGACCCAGTACTTC
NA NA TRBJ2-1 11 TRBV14 CASSPGVEQFF TGTGCCAGCAGCCCGGGGGTGGAGCAGTTCTTC
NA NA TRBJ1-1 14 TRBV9 CASSATGQNTEAFF TGTGCCAGCAGCGCGACGGGACAGAACACTGAAGCTTTCTTT
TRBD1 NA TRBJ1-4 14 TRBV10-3 CAINTGGLNEKLFF TGTGCCATCAATACAGGGGGACTTAATGAAAAACTGTTTTTT
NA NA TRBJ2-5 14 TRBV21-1 CASPGLTTKETQYF TGTGCCAGCCCGGGACTCACTACCAAAGAGACCCAGTACTTC
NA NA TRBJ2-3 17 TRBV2 CASSSLTSLRSTDTQYF TGTGCCAGCAGTTCTCTTACTAGCCTACGTAGCACAGATACGCAGTATTTT
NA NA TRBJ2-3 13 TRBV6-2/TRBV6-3 CASSFAGGSTQYF TGTGCCAGCAGTTTCGCAGGGGGGTCTACGCAGTATTTT
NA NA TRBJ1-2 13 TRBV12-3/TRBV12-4 CASREGQNYGYTF TGTGCCAGCCGGGAGGGGCAAAACTATGGCTACACCTTC
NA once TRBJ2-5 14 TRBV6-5 CASSYAGAQETQYF TGTGCCAGCAGTTACGCGGGGGCCCAAGAGACCCAGTACTTC
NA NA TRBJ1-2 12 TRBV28 CASSLGGYGYTF TGTGCCAGCAGTTTAGGAGGGTATGGCTACACCTTC
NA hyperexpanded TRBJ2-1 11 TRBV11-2 CASSHYNEQFF TGTGCCAGCAGCCATTACAATGAGCAGTTCTTC
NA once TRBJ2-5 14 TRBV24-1 CATSDPGREETQYF TGTGCCACCAGTGATCCTGGACGGGAGGAGACCCAGTACTTC
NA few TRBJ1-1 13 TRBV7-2 CASSLAREGEAFF TGTGCCAGCAGCTTAGCAAGGGAGGGTGAAGCTTTCTTT
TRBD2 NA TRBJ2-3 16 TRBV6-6 CASSSPGLAAPDTQYF TGTGCCAGCAGTTCCCCCGGACTAGCGGCCCCAGATACGCAGTATTTT
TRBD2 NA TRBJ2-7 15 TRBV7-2 CASSLTYSSGYEQYF TGTGCCAGCAGCTTGACCTACTCTAGCGGCTACGAGCAGTACTTC
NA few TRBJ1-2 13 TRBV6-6 CASIQDTVDGYTF TGTGCCAGCATCCAAGACACCGTCGATGGCTACACCTTC
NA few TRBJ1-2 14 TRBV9 CASSQSLSGYGYTF TGTGCCAGCAGCCAGAGTCTCAGCGGCTATGGCTACACCTTC
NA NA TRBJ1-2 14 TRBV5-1 CASSLVDSRVGYTF TGCGCCAGCAGCTTGGTGGACTCCCGGGTGGGCTACACCTTC
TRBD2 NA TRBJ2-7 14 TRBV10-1 CASSTSGTGREQYF TGCGCCAGCAGTACTAGCGGGACCGGGAGGGAGCAGTACTTC
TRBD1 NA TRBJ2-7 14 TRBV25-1 CASSEWGQTYEQYF TGTGCCAGCAGTGAATGGGGACAGACCTACGAGCAGTACTTC
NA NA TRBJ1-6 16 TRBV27 CASSLSSRSYNSPLHF TGTGCCAGCAGTTTATCCTCCAGAAGCTATAATTCACCCCTCCACTTT
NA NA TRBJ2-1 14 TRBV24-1 CATSGWGAYNEQFF TGTGCCACCAGCGGATGGGGGGCCTACAATGAGCAGTTCTTC
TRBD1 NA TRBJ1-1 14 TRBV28 CASSLDRMNTEAFF TGTGCCAGCAGCCTGGACAGGATGAACACTGAAGCTTTCTTT
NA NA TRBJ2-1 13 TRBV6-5 CASRVTGRKEQFF TGTGCCAGCAGGGTGACAGGTCGCAAGGAGCAGTTCTTC
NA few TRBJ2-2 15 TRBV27 CASRSRTENTGELFF TGTGCCAGCAGATCCCGGACAGAGAACACCGGGGAGCTGTTTTTT
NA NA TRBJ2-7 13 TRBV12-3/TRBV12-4 CASSSPGVTEQYF TGTGCCAGCAGTTCCCCCGGGGTTACCGAGCAGTACTTC
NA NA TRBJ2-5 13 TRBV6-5 CASSHPAQGGQYF TGTGCCAGCAGTCACCCCGCGCAGGGCGGCCAGTACTTC
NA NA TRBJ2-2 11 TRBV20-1 CSAAPGGELFF TGCAGTGCCGCCCCAGGTGGGGAGCTGTTTTTT
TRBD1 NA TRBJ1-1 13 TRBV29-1 CSVAGGWGTEAFF TGCAGCGTTGCAGGGGGCTGGGGCACTGAAGCTTTCTTT
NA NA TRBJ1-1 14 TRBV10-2 CASSVGGMNTEAFF TGCGCCAGCAGTGTGGGGGGGATGAACACTGAAGCTTTCTTT
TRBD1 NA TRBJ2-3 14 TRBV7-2 CASSSTGGADTQYF TGTGCCAGCAGCTCAACAGGGGGCGCGGATACGCAGTATTTT
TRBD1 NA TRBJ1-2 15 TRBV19 CASSFALGQGEGYTF TGTGCCAGTTCTTTTGCCCTGGGACAGGGGGAAGGCTACACCTTC
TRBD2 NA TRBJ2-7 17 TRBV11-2 CASSRTGLALSSYEQYF TGTGCCAGCAGCCGAACAGGACTAGCGTTGAGCTCCTACGAGCAGTACTTC
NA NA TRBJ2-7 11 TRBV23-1 CASSHPERWYF TGCGCCAGCAGTCATCCTGAGAGATGGTACTTC
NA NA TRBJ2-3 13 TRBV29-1 CSVEKQGTDTQYF TGCAGCGTTGAGAAGCAGGGGACAGATACGCAGTATTTT
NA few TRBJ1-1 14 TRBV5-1 CASSLVPGGTEAFF TGCGCCAGCAGCTTGGTTCCGGGAGGGACTGAAGCTTTCTTT
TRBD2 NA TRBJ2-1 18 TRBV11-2 CASSTYGTSVSSYNEQFF TGTGCCAGCAGCACCTACGGGACTAGCGTTAGCTCCTACAATGAGCAGTTCTTC
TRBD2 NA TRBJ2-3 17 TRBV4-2 CASSQAGTSGPTDTQYF TGTGCCAGCAGCCAAGCCGGGACTAGCGGACCCACAGATACGCAGTATTTT
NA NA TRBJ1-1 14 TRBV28 CASTQWQGRAEAFF TGTGCCAGCACCCAATGGCAGGGGCGTGCTGAAGCTTTCTTT
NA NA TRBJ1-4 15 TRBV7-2 CASSLAGQRGEKLFF TGTGCCAGCAGCTTAGCGGGGCAGCGAGGTGAAAAACTGTTTTTT
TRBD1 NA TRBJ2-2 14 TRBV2 CASSLDRATGELFF TGTGCCAGCAGCTTGGACAGGGCCACCGGGGAGCTGTTTTTT
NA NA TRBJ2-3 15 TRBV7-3 CASSNRTPPGDTQYF TGTGCCAGCAGCAACCGGACTCCCCCAGGAGATACGCAGTATTTT
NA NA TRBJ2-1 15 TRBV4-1 CASSRTFSSYNEQFF TGCGCCAGCAGCCGGACATTTAGCTCCTACAATGAGCAGTTCTTC
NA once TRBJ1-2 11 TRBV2 CASLAAYGYTF TGTGCCAGCTTAGCCGCTTATGGCTACACCTTC
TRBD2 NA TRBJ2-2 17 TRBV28 CASRTSVGGHYTGELFF TGTGCCAGCAGGACTAGCGTGGGCGGGCATTACACCGGGGAGCTGTTTTTT
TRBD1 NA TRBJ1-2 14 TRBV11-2 CASSFGQGAYGYTF TGTGCCAGCAGCTTCGGACAGGGGGCCTATGGCTACACCTTC
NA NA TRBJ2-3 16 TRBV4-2 CASSQVWGERTDTQYF TGTGCCAGCAGCCAAGTGTGGGGGGAGCGCACAGATACGCAGTATTTT
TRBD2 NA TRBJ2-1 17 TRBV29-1 CSVEDLASGKDYNEQFF TGCAGCGTTGAAGATCTAGCTAGCGGGAAGGACTACAATGAGCAGTTCTTC
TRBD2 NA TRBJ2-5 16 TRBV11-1 CASSSSGSGGFETQYF TGTGCCAGCAGCAGTAGCGGGAGTGGAGGATTCGAGACCCAGTACTTC
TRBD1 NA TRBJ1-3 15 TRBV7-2 CASSTGTGTGNTIYF TGTGCCAGCAGCACCGGGACAGGGACTGGAAACACCATATATTTT
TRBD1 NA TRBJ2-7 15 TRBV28 CASSTAGQGAYEQYF TGTGCCAGCAGTACCGCGGGACAGGGGGCCTACGAGCAGTACTTC
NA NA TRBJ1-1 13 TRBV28 CASSPQTVTEAFF TGTGCCAGCAGTCCCCAAACAGTCACTGAAGCTTTCTTT
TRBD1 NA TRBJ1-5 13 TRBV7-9 CASSSQGDQPQHF TGTGCCAGCAGCTCGCAGGGGGATCAGCCCCAGCATTTT
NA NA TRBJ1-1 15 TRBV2 CASRDLGGEGDEAFF TGTGCCAGCAGAGATCTCGGGGGGGAGGGTGATGAAGCTTTCTTT
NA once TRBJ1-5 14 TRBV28 CATQVPSSNQPQHF TGTGCCACCCAGGTTCCGAGCAGCAATCAGCCCCAGCATTTT
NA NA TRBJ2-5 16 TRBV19 CASSTPRDRFEETQYF TGTGCCAGTAGTACCCCACGAGACAGGTTCGAAGAGACCCAGTACTTC